This entry describes one T cell receptor beta chain. Antigen unknown. The record originates from a study of beta chain features in type 1 diabetes. Study results and caveats: VDJ junctions from patients with type 1 diabetes contained fewer insertions and more deletions. In all four CD4+ subsets, TCRB CDR3 length was significantly, moderately reduced in type 1 diabetes.

Every bit of the isolated RNA underwent reverse transcription, so sequencing read expressed TCRB transcripts. Assay used: immunoSEQ multiplex PCR; TCRdb lists only in-frame clones, some missing. The sample carries about 660,000 clones, more than 12% recorded once. The CDR3 spans 13 residues. Germline V gene data show CDR1 as SGHRS and CDR2 as YFSETQ. Trimming pared 3 bases from V and 3 bases from J, leaving 10 bases between. The sample was naive CD4+ T cells from blood. The rearrangement links TRBV5-1 to TRBJ2-7; D perhaps matches TRBD1 (6 bases). This receptor was identified in a man aged 18-30 years with type 1 diabetes. This CDR3 is CASSYRDNYEQYF. The CDR3 bases are TGCGCCAGCAGCTACCGGGACAACTACGAGCAGTACTTC.